The 22 T cell receptor beta chains listed next were all sequenced from one sample in a study of long-term antiretroviral therapy in people with HIV. It was version v3.0 of the immunoSEQ assay that was run at survey level. Data came from immunoSEQ multiplex PCR; TCRdb stores just in-frame clones and leaves some out. The data contain around 30,000 clones, roughly 95% of them seen just once; the ten biggest clones take up 2.4%. This material consisted of unsorted PBMCs, taken approximately 6.8 years after starting antiretroviral therapy. Receptors originate from a young man with HIV.

The chain recombines TRBV13 with TRBJ2-7; 10 positions agree with TRBD1. The CDR3 is 13 residues long. Unmatched junction bases numbered 4, after V lost 5 bases and J lost 6 bases. In germline, CDR1 is PRHDT, CDR2 FYEKMQ (reference sequence). CDR3 coding DNA: TGTGCCAGCAGCACCCGGACAGGGGGCGAGCAGTACTTC. Its translation: CASSTRTGGEQYF.

The chain is built from TRBV2 and TRBJ2-2; TRBD2 matches at 10 bases. CDR1 is SNHLY and CDR2 is FYNNEI in the germline V gene. This CDR3 is 16 amino acids long. V gave up 4 bases and J gave up 0 bases; unmatched junction bases: 2. The chain's CDR3 is CASSASGGPNTGELFF. The CDR3 DNA reads TGTGCCAGCAGTGCTAGCGGGGGCCCGAACACCGGGGAGCTGTTTTTT.

The chain carries TRBV9 and TRBJ2-7; tentative D call: TRBD2 (6 bases). V lost 4 bases and J lost 4, with 15 bases in between. The germline V gene has CDR1 SGDLS and CDR2 YYNGEE. The CDR3 is 14 amino acids. The CDR3 loop reads CASSSGGVRYEQYF. CDR3 coding DNA: TGTGCCAGCAGCTCCGGAGGGGTCCGGTACGAGCAGTACTTC. Drawing the rest from reference TRBV9 and TRBJ2-7, the complete variable domain is DSGVTQTPKHLITATGQRVTLRCSPRSGDLSVYWYQQSLDQGLQFLIQYYNGEERAKGNILERFSAQQFPDLHSELNLSSLELGDSALYFCASSSGGVRYEQYFGPGTRLTVT.

The genes are TRBV4-1 and TRBJ1-4; no definite D call. CDR3 length: 14 amino acids. The germline CDR1 and CDR2 sequences are MGHRA and YSYEKL. The V end lost 5 bases, the J end lost 2 bases, and 9 bases lay between the germline ends. CDR3 in amino acids: CASSRVFTNEKLFF. CDR3 nucleotides: TGCGCCAGCAGCAGGGTGTTTACTAATGAAAAACTGTTTTTT.

The chain recombines TRBV15 with TRBJ1-6; unclear D gene. The V end was cut by 1 base, the J end by 4 bases, with 5 bases between. The CDR3 is made up of 14 amino acids. Germline V lookup: CDR1 LNHNV, CDR2 YYDKDF (reference sequence). CDR3 residues: CATSRARYNSPLHF. The CDR3 DNA sequence: TGTGCCACCAGCAGAGCCCGATATAATTCACCCCTCCACTTT.

The CDR3 region has the DNA TGTGCCAGCAGCCCCGACTTGACTCATGATACGCAGTATTTT. As protein: CASSPDLTHDTQYF. The chain links TRBV7-3 to TRBJ2-3; D gene uncertain. This CDR3 is built from 14 residues. V lost 5 bases and J lost 6, with 15 bases in between. Germline V lookup: CDR1 SGHTA, CDR2 FQGTGA.

J is TRBJ2-7 and V is TRBV2, with a tentative D call TRBD2 (6 bases). The CDR3 is 11 amino acids. The V gene lost 8 bases and the J gene lost 5 bases, with 10 bases spanning the gap. The V gene's germline CDR1 is SNHLY and CDR2 FYNNEI. The CDR3 region is CASWGGNEQYF. DNA for the CDR3: TGTGCCAGCTGGGGAGGAAACGAGCAGTACTTC.

The V gene is TRBV7-9, the J gene TRBJ2-7, with D hard to call. The CDR3 is 10 amino acids. The V end was cut by 5 bases, the J end by 5 bases, with 4 bases between. The germline V gene has CDR1 SEHNR and CDR2 FQNEAQ (reference sequence). As DNA, the CDR3 is TGTGCCAGCAGCCCTAACGAGCAGTACTTC. This translates into CASSPNEQYF.

The chain employs TRBV2 and TRBJ1-2; no firm D call. V was clipped by 3 bases and J by 3 bases, with 8 bases between them. Germline lookup yields CDR1 SNHLY and CDR2 FYNNEI. This CDR3 has 13 residues. CDR3 DNA: TGTGCCAGCAGTGAGGGCCGAGACTATGGCTACACCTTC. Translation: CASSEGRDYGYTF.

This chain links TRBV6-5 with TRBJ2-7, with D perhaps matching TRBD1 (6 bases). The germline gives CDR1 MNHEY, CDR2 SVGAGI. Trimming left V 5 bases short and J 3 bases short, with 11 bases between. The CDR3 loop spans 13 amino acids. CDR3 loop: CASSDGQHYEQYF. The CDR3 DNA is TGTGCCAGCAGTGATGGACAGCACTACGAGCAGTACTTC.

This sequence joins TRBV7-3 and TRBJ1-2; 9 nucleotides align to TRBD1. V lost 4 bases, J lost 6 bases, and 6 bases stayed unmatched. This CDR3 is built from 14 residues. The germline gives CDR1 SGHTA, CDR2 FQGTGA. CDR3 in amino acids: CASSSGQGSNGYTF. CDR3 nucleotide sequence: TGTGCCAGCAGCTCCGGACAGGGGAGCAATGGCTACACCTTC.

This clone was seen a few times. The chain uses TRBV21-1 and TRBJ1-2. TRBV21-1 has pseudogene status. The CDR3 is 16 amino acids. The CDR3 sequence is CASSKRWQIVWLGYTF. The CDR3 nucleotides are TGTGCCAGCAGCAAGCGATGGCAGATAGTATGGTTGGGCTACACCTTC.

The chain carries TRBV9 and TRBJ2-2, with TRBD2 matching over 13 bases. J gave up 8 bases and V 3 bases, and 7 bases lay outside the gene matches. This CDR3 has 16 residues. Germline CDR1 and CDR2: SGDLS and YYNGEE. The CDR3 loop is CASSDGLAGVVGELFF. DNA of the CDR3: TGTGCCAGCAGCGACGGACTAGCGGGGGTAGTTGGGGAGCTGTTTTTT. Complete variable domain (other parts from reference TRBV9 and TRBJ2-2): DSGVTQTPKHLITATGQRVTLRCSPRSGDLSVYWYQQSLDQGLQFLIQYYNGEERAKGNILERFSAQQFPDLHSELNLSSLELGDSALYFCASSDGLAGVVGELFFGEGSRLTVL.

V gene TRBV5-1 combines with J gene TRBJ1-5; D may be TRBD1 (6 bases). V was cut by 0 bases and J by 6 bases, with 13 bases left in between. The CDR3 length is 15 residues. Germline V gene lookup returns CDR1 SGHRS and CDR2 YFSETQ. CDR3 nucleotides: TGCGCCAGCAGCTTGGCCTCAGGGGTTGGTCAGCCCCAGCATTTT. It yields the protein CASSLASGVGQPQHF.

The rearrangement joins TRBV30 to TRBJ2-1; D may correspond to TRBD1 or TRBD2 (5 bases each). Germline V CDR1 and CDR2: GTSNPN, SVGIG (reference sequence). V dropped 4 bases and J dropped 0 bases, with 16 bases sitting between them. CDR3 size: 16 residues. The CDR3 here is CAWNAGATSSYNEQFF. As DNA, the CDR3 is TGTGCCTGGAACGCCGGGGCTACCAGCTCCTACAATGAGCAGTTCTTC.

The rearrangement joins TRBV27 to TRBJ2-1; TRBD2 aligns across 7 bases. This CDR3 region has 15 residues. Per the germline V gene, CDR1 is MNHEY and CDR2 is SMNVEV (reference sequence). Trimming removed 2 bases from V and 2 bases from J; junction bases left unmatched: 3. CDR3 loop: CASSLGGLTYNEQFF. Here the CDR3 DNA reads TGTGCCAGCAGTTTAGGGGGACTAACCTACAATGAGCAGTTCTTC.

This clone was found a few times. V gene TRBV28 combines with J gene TRBJ1-2; D remains ambiguous. This CDR3 is 12 amino acids long. Germline lookup yields CDR1 MDHEN and CDR2 SYDVKM. Trimming shortened V by 7 bases and J by 8 bases, and 14 bases separated the two germline ends. The CDR3 spells CASTTRSGGYTF. CDR3 nucleotides: TGTGCCAGCACCACCAGGTCCGGAGGCTACACCTTC.

The chain joins TRBV14 to TRBJ1-1; the D gene is possibly TRBD1 (6 bases). This CDR3 has 13 amino acids. Germline V gives CDR1 SGHDN, CDR2 FVKESK. V gave up 8 bases and J gave up 2 bases, with 12 bases separating them. The CDR3 loop is CASATDRNTEAFF. The CDR3 region has the DNA TGTGCCAGCGCCACGGACAGAAACACTGAAGCTTTCTTT.

V and J are TRBV27 and TRBJ2-1; D uncertain. Trimming removed 4 bases at V and 7 bases at J, with 8 bases between. The germline V gene encodes CDR1 MNHEY and CDR2 SMNVEV (reference sequence). This CDR3 has 12 amino acids. DNA of the CDR3: TGTGCCAGCAGTTGGACCCCAAATGAGCAGTTCTTC. Amino acid sequence: CASSWTPNEQFF.

This clone has only one observation. The chain links TRBV27 to TRBJ1-5; 8 bases align to TRBD1. Looked up from germline, CDR1 is MNHEY and CDR2 is SMNVEV (reference sequence). V lost 2 bases to trimming and J lost 12 bases; unmatched junction nucleotides: 3. CDR3 length: 12 residues. The chain's CDR3 is CASSLPGGFQHF. The CDR3 DNA sequence: TGTGCCAGCAGTTTACCAGGGGGCTTCCAGCATTTT.

CDR3 region: CASSLNQNYGYTF. CDR3 nucleotide sequence: TGTGCCAGCAGCTTAAACCAGAACTATGGCTACACCTTC. This chain uses TRBV7-2 with TRBJ1-2, with D unclear. Germline CDR1 SGHTA, CDR2 FQGNSA. The CDR3 sequence is 13 residues long. Trimming shortened V by 2 bases and J by 2 bases, and 6 bases separated the two germline ends.

This chain connects TRBV5-6 to TRBJ1-3, with D unresolved. The CDR3 has 15 amino acids. CDR1 SGHDT and CDR2 YYEEEE come from the germline V gene. The V and J ends lost 2 bases and 0 bases respectively, with 9 bases between them. CDR3 DNA sequence: TGTGCCAGCAGCTTCTACGGCACCTCTGGAAACACCATATATTTT. Residues: CASSFYGTSGNTIYF.